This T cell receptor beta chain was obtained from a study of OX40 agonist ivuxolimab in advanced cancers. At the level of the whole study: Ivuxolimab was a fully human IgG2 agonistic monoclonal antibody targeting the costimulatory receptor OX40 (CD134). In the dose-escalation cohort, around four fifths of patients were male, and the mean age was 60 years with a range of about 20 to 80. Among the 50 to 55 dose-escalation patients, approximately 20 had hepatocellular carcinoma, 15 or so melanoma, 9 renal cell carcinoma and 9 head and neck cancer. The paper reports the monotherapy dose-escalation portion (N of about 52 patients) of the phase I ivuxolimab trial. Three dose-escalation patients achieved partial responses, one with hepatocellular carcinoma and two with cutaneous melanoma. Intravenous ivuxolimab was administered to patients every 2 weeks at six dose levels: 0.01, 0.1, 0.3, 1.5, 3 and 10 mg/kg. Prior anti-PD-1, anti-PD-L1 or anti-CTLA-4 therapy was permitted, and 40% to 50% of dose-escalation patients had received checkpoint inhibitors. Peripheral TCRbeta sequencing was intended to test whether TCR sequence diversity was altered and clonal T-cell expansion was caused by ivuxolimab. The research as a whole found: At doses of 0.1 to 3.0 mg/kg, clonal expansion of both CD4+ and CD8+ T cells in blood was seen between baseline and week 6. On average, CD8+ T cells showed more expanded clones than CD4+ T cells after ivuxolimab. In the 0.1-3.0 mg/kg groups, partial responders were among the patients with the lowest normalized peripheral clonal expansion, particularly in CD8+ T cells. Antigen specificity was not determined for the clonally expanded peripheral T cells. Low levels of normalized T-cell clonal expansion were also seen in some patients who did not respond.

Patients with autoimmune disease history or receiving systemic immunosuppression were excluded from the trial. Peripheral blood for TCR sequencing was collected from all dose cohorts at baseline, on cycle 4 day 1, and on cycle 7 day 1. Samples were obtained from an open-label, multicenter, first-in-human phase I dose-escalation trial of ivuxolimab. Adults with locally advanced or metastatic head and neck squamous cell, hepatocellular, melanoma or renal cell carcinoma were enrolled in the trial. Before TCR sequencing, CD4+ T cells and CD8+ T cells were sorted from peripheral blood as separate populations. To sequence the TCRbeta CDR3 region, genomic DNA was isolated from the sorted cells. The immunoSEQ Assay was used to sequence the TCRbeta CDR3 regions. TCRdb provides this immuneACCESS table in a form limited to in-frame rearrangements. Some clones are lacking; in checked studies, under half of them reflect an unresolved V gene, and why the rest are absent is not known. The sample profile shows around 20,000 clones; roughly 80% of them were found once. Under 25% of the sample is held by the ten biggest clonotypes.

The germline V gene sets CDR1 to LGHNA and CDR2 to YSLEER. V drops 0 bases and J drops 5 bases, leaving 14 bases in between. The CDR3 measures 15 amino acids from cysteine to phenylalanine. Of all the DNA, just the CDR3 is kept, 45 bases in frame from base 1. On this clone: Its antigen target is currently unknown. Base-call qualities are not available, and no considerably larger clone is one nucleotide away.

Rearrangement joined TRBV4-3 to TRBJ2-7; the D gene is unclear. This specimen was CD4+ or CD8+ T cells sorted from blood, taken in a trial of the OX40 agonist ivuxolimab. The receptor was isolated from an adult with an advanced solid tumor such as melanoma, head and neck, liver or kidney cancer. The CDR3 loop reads CASSQDSYIINEQYF. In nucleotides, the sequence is TGCGCCAGCAGCCAAGATTCGTATATTATCAACGAGCAGTACTTC.